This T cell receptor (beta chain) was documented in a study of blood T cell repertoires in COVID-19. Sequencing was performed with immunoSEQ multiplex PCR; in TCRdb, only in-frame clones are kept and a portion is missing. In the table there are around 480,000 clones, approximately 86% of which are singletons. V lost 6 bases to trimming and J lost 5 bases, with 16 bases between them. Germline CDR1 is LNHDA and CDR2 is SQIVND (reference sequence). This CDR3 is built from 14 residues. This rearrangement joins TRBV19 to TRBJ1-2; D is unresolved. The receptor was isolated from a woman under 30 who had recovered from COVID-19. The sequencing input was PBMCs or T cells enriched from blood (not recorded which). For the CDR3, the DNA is TGTGCCAGTAGCGGACTCAGTTTGGGGTATGGCTACACCTTC. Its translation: CASSGLSLGYGYTF.